This TCR beta chain appears in the sequencing data of a study of T cells after yellow fever vaccination. Points from the study as a whole: At around 95% for CD4 and just over 85% for CD8, most primary-vaccination clones showed up again after the booster.

This clonotype was counted only a few times. The target antigen is unknown. V lost 3 bases to trimming and J lost 2 bases, with 14 bases between them. Germline CDR1 GTSNPN, CDR2 SVGIG (reference sequence). CDR3 length: 15 residues. Synthesis of TCR cDNA relied on 5'RACE template switching, which attached a universal primer site and UMIs. TCRdb independently ran MiXCR on the 5' RACE reads; one entry per CDR3 protein. The repertoire has tens of thousands of distinct CDR3 sequences, around 7.7% of them found once; the top ten carry approximately 28%. Sequencing used CD8+ T cells sorted from PBMCs, obtained less than 11 days after the first yellow fever vaccination. The sequence came from a young man who received the YFV17D yellow fever vaccine. V usage is TRBV30 and J usage is TRBJ1-5, with D maybe TRBD1 (6 bases). In nucleotides, the CDR3 is TGTGCCTGGAGCAAGGGGGAGTCGGGCAATCAGCCCCAGCATTTT. Translated: CAWSKGESGNQPQHF.